The next 25 T cell receptor beta chains were all read from a single sample in a study of blood T cells in healthy people across ages. The second PCR ran roughly 7 to 12 cycles with a sample-barcoded 5' primer and J-beta primers. Each CDR3 protein is one row after TCRdb ran MiXCR on the 5' RACE reads. The sample holds around 800,000 distinct CDR3 sequences, 20% to 30% seen once. These data also formed part of another study, on T cells of mothers and their children.

Input material: blood. The receptors derive from a boy between 10 and 17 years old in good health.

The genes are TRBV19 and TRBJ2-4; no clear D gene. The germline V and J ends were trimmed by 5 bases and 3 bases, with 14 bases remaining between them. The CDR3 consists of 15 residues. Germline lookup yields CDR1 LNHDA and CDR2 SQIVND (reference sequence). CDR3 bases: TGTGCCAGTAGTTCGAACAGAATCGACAAAAACATTCAGTACTTC. This encodes CASSSNRIDKNIQYF.

CDR3 DNA sequence: TGTGCCACAACAGGCGGGACGGATTTTTACGAGCAGTACTTC. The encoded protein is CATTGGTDFYEQYF. V and J are TRBV10-3 and TRBJ2-5, with D maybe TRBD2 (6 bases). Judging by the DNA end, TRBJ2-7 fits better; the J call may be wrong. Germline lookup yields CDR1 ENHRY and CDR2 SYGVKD. The CDR3 contains 14 residues.

This clonotype turned up a few times. The chain has TRBV10-2 and TRBJ2-3; 10 positions match TRBD2. V trimming: 5 bases; J trimming: 7 bases; junction bases outside the gene matches: 9. The CDR3 length is 15 residues. CDR1 and CDR2 (germline): WSHSY, SAAADI. CDR3 nucleotides: TGCGCCAGCAGTCAAGCGGGGGGGGAGCGAAATACGCAGTATTTT. Amino acid sequence: CASSQAGGERNTQYF.

The table lists this clonotype with a few counts. The CDR3 protein is CASSQDWGTLSPQQYF. The CDR3 nucleotides read TGTGCCAGCAGCCAAGACTGGGGGACACTTTCCCCCCAGCAGTACTTC. The chain combines TRBV3-1 with TRBJ2-5; weak D call: TRBD1 (6 bases). This CDR3 has 16 residues. Germline CDR1 is LGHDT and CDR2 is YNNKEL (reference sequence). Trimming shortened V by 0 bases and J by 11 bases, and 22 bases separated the two germline ends.

This clonotype was detected a few times. This chain links TRBV12-3 or TRBV12-4 with TRBJ2-2, with D unresolved. There are 13 residues in the CDR3. The V end lost 3 bases, the J end lost 5 bases, and 7 bases lay between the germline ends. The DNA of the CDR3 is TGTGCCAGCAGTTTTAGTTGGACCGGGGAGCTGTTTTTT. It specifies CASSFSWTGELFF.

The chain combines TRBV7-9 with TRBJ2-1, with 7 positions matching TRBD2. This CDR3 spans 12 amino acids. The V segment lost 11 bases and the J segment 5 bases; nucleotides outside the gene matches: 6. Germline loops: CDR1 SEHNR, CDR2 FQNEAQ (reference sequence). CDR3 DNA: TGTGCCGGGGGGGGTCAGGACAATGAGCAGTTCTTC. Amino acids: CAGGGQDNEQFF.

This clonotype turned up a few times. This chain joins TRBV28 and TRBJ2-5; D is uncertain. CDR1 and CDR2 from the germline V gene are MDHEN and SYDVKM. This CDR3 contains 11 residues. The V end was cut by 8 bases, the J end by 0 bases, with 4 bases between. DNA of the CDR3: TGTGCCAGCTTGTACCAAGAGACCCAGTACTTC. It yields the protein CASLYQETQYF.

This sequence joins TRBV19 and TRBJ1-3; unclear D gene. The V and J ends lost 0 bases and 0 bases respectively, with 15 bases between them. The CDR3 covers 18 residues. CDR1 and CDR2 (germline): LNHDA, SQIVND (reference sequence). The CDR3 loop reads CASSIDLPRLRSGNTIYF. The DNA for the CDR3 is TGTGCCAGTAGTATAGATCTCCCCCGGCTCCGCTCTGGAAACACCATATATTTT.

Regarding this clonotype: A junction boundary mismatches the germline segment, possibly from a read error. V and J are TRBV29-1 and TRBJ2-5; D may be TRBD1 (6 bases). CDR3 length: 13 amino acids. Germline V CDR1 and CDR2: SQVTM, ANQGSEA. CDR3 residues: CSVRLDSYNEKFF. CDR3 DNA: TGCAGCGTCCGTTTGGACAGCTACAATGAGAAGTTCTTC. Combining the CDR3 with reference TRBV29-1 and TRBJ2-5 gives the whole variable domain SAVISQKPSRDICQRGTSLTIQCQVDSQVTMMFWYRQQPGQSLTLIATANQGSEATYESGFVIDKFPISRPNLTFSTLTVSNMSPEDSSIYLCSVRLDSYNEKFFGPGTRLLVL.

This clonotype was seen only a few times. The chain joins TRBV20-1 to TRBJ2-7, with TRBD1 as a possible D gene (6 bases). The CDR3 sequence is 12 residues long. V dropped 8 bases and J dropped 3 bases, with 14 bases sitting between them. From germline, CDR1 is DFQATT and CDR2 SNEGSKA (reference sequence). The CDR3 DNA reads as TGCAGTCCCCGGGACAAACTCTACGAGCAGTACTTC. It encodes CSPRDKLYEQYF.

This clonotype was picked up a small number of times. The chain links TRBV27 to TRBJ2-1; 8 bases line up with TRBD2. The J call may be incorrect, as the DNA end agrees better with TRBJ2-7. Germline CDR1 reads MNHEY; CDR2 reads SMNVEV (reference sequence). The CDR3 length is 14 residues. The CDR3 sequence: CASSFSGTTYEQYF. As DNA, the CDR3 is TGTGCCAGCAGTTTTAGCGGGACGACATACGAGCAGTACTTC.

The genes are TRBV7-9 and TRBJ2-7, with D perhaps being TRBD1 or TRBD2 (5 bases each). CDR1 and CDR2 (germline): SEHNR, FQNEAQ (reference sequence). V was clipped by 5 bases and J by 5 bases, with 13 bases between them. The CDR3 sequence is 13 residues long. CDR3 coding DNA: TGTGCCAGCAGCCTCCGGGACCAGGACGAGCAGTACTTC. As protein: CASSLRDQDEQYF.

A few counts support this clonotype. This chain uses TRBV4-2 with TRBJ1-4; D might be TRBD1 (6 bases). The V gene lost 1 base and the J gene lost 5 bases, with 14 bases spanning the gap. Per germline, CDR1 LGHNA and CDR2 YNFKEQ. The CDR3 has 16 residues. This CDR3 is CASSQGRGGANEKLFF. The CDR3 DNA reads as TGTGCCAGCAGCCAAGGTCGGGGGGGCGCAAATGAAAAACTGTTTTTT.

The table lists this clonotype with many counts. V and J are TRBV5-1 and TRBJ2-5; no firm D call. Germline CDR1 and CDR2: SGHRS and YFSETQ. This CDR3 is built from 11 residues. The V and J ends lost 2 bases and 4 bases respectively, with 3 bases between them. CDR3: CASSFLETQYF. In DNA form, the CDR3 reads TGCGCCAGCAGCTTTCTAGAGACCCAGTACTTC.

V gene TRBV21-1 combines with J gene TRBJ1-2. TRBV21-1 is termed a pseudogene. The CDR3 covers 12 residues. CDR3 residues: CASSKEEYGYTF. For the CDR3, the DNA is TGTGCCAGCAGCAAAGAAGAGTATGGCTACACCTTC.

Turning to this clonotype: The germline gene is not matched at one end of the junction; a read error may be the cause. The chain has TRBV12-3 or TRBV12-4 and TRBJ2-7, with TRBD1 matching over 9 bases. The length of the CDR3 is 15 residues. The CDR3 DNA reads TGTGCCGGCAGTTTATTCTCGACAGGGGGCTACGAGCAGTACTTC. This translates into CAGSLFSTGGYEQYF.

V usage is TRBV20-1 and J usage is TRBJ2-3; TRBD2 agrees at 8 bases. Germline CDR1 is DFQATT and CDR2 is SNEGSKA (reference sequence). The CDR3 spans 16 residues. The J segment lost 6 bases and the V segment lost 6 bases, leaving 17 bases of the junction unmatched. The CDR3 bases are TGCAGTGCCACGACTCCGGGGGGGTCTGAGTCGGATACGCAGTATTTT. Protein sequence: CSATTPGGSESDTQYF.

V gene TRBV28 combines with J gene TRBJ2-2; 13 bases agree with TRBD2. This CDR3 region has 16 residues. J gave up 8 bases and V 5 bases, and 8 bases lay outside the gene matches. CDR1 and CDR2 (germline): MDHEN, SYDVKM. In nucleotides, the CDR3 is TGTGCCAGCAGTCCAGCGGGACTAGCGGGGACTGGGGAGCTGTTTTTT. Its translation is CASSPAGLAGTGELFF.

This chain connects TRBV9 to TRBJ2-3, with a possible D match to TRBD1 (6 bases). Trimming removed 3 bases from V and 4 bases from J, with 18 bases in between. This CDR3 is 16 amino acids long. Germline V lookup: CDR1 SGDLS, CDR2 YYNGEE. CDR3 residues: CASSDGQSKDPDTQYF. The CDR3 coding sequence is TGTGCCAGCAGCGATGGACAGTCCAAAGACCCAGATACGCAGTATTTT.

The gene calls are TRBV9 and TRBJ2-6; D gene unclear. The CDR3 has 19 amino acids. Germline V CDR1 and CDR2: SGDLS, YYNGEE. The ends were cut back, 1 base at V and 0 bases at J, with 17 bases in the middle. CDR3 loop: CASSVRAPVKGSGANVLTF. In DNA, the CDR3 is TGTGCCAGCAGCGTAAGGGCCCCTGTAAAAGGCTCTGGGGCCAACGTCCTGACTTTC. Full variable domain (rest looked up from reference TRBV9 and TRBJ2-6): DSGVTQTPKHLITATGQRVTLRCSPRSGDLSVYWYQQSLDQGLQFLIQYYNGEERAKGNILERFSAQQFPDLHSELNLSSLELGDSALYFCASSVRAPVKGSGANVLTFGAGSRLTVL.

This rearrangement joins TRBV11-2 to TRBJ1-1, with D maybe TRBD1 (6 bases). V lost 1 base, J lost 8 bases, and 11 bases lay in between. This CDR3 has 13 amino acids. The V gene's germline CDR1 is SGHAT and CDR2 FQNNGV. DNA for the CDR3: TGTGCCAGCAGCTTAGCTCGCGACAGGGAAGCTTTCTTT. It yields the protein CASSLARDREAFF.

V gene TRBV10-3 combines with J gene TRBJ1-1; D may be TRBD1 (6 bases). V was trimmed by 3 bases and J by 1 base, leaving 9 bases between them. The germline CDR1 and CDR2 sequences are ENHRY and SYGVKD. The CDR3 covers 14 residues. The chain's CDR3 is CAISDPGANTEAFF. In DNA, the CDR3 is TGTGCCATCAGTGATCCGGGGGCGAACACTGAAGCTTTCTTT.

The table lists this clonotype with many counts. The V and J genes are TRBV9 and TRBJ2-7; 8 nucleotides align to TRBD2. This CDR3 contains 15 residues. The germline V gene encodes CDR1 SGDLS and CDR2 YYNGEE. V shed 4 bases and J 0 bases; nucleotides not matched to a gene: 6. In nucleotides, the CDR3 is TGTGCCAGCAGCCCCTCTGGACTAGCCTCCTACGAGCAGTACTTC. This gives the protein CASSPSGLASYEQYF.

CDR3 protein: CASSHPGTDSYNEQFF. The CDR3 DNA follows: TGTGCCAGCAGCCATCCCGGGACTGATTCCTACAATGAGCAGTTCTTC. The V gene is TRBV3-1, the J gene TRBJ2-1; D may be TRBD2 (6 bases). V was trimmed by 3 bases and J by 1 base, leaving 13 bases between them. The CDR3 contains 16 residues. Germline assignment: CDR1 LGHDT and CDR2 YNNKEL (reference sequence).

The rearrangement uses TRBV7-2 and TRBJ2-5; no clear D gene. The CDR3 loop spans 13 amino acids. With 5 bases removed from V and 5 bases from J, the gap between germline ends came to 12 bases. Germline CDR1 is SGHTA and CDR2 is FQGNSA. Written as DNA, the CDR3 is TGTGCCAGCAGCACCAGCATCCAGGAGACCCAGTACTTC. Translating it yields CASSTSIQETQYF. The variable domain in full, with the rest retrieved from reference TRBV7-2 and TRBJ2-5, is GAGVSQSPSNKVTEKGKDVELRCDPISGHTALYWYRQSLGQGLEFLIYFQGNSAPDKSGLPSDRFSAERTGGSVSTLTIQRTQQEDSAVYLCASSTSIQETQYFGPGTRLLVL.